These T cell receptor beta chains were read from a single sample in a study of T cells in Graves' hyperthyroidism and ophthalmopathy. TCRdb independently ran MiXCR on the multiplex PCR reads; one entry per CDR3 protein. The sample lists under 750,000 distinct CDR3 sequences; roughly a sixth were seen once. Sequenced sample: blood. The receptors were gathered from a woman in her forties or fifties with Graves' hyperthyroidism that later progressed to Graves' ophthalmopathy. Both conserved end residues are part of each CDR3. The D gene is left open where the match is weak. Clone size is stated in some rows and not others, as once, few, many or a class when expanded.

D gene: NA
V gene: TRBV19
J gene: TRBJ1-5
clone size: NA
CDR3 length: 14
CDR3 DNA: TGTGCCAGTAGGCCGACGGAATCTAATCAGCCCCAGCATTTT
CDR3 protein: CASRPTESNQPQHF

D gene: TRBD1
V gene: TRBV15
J gene: TRBJ1-6
clone size: few
CDR3 length: 17
CDR3 DNA: TGTGCCACCAGCAGAACTACACAGACAGGGGGGAATTCACCCCTCCACTTT
CDR3 protein: CATSRTTQTGGNSPLHF

D gene: NA
V gene: TRBV7-2
J gene: TRBJ2-1
clone size: many
CDR3 length: 17
CDR3 DNA: TGTGCCAGCAGCTTAGATGCCTTGGCAAGCTCCTACAATGAGCAGTTCTTC
CDR3 protein: CASSLDALASSYNEQFF

D gene: NA
V gene: TRBV5-6
J gene: TRBJ2-7
clone size: NA
CDR3 length: 11
CDR3 DNA: TGTGCCAGCAGCCGGCACGGCGAGCAGTACTTC
CDR3 protein: CASSRHGEQYF

D gene: NA
V gene: TRBV11-2
J gene: TRBJ1-6
clone size: NA
CDR3 length: 15
CDR3 DNA: TGTGCCAGCAGCTTAGTTGCAGTATATAATTCACCCCTCCACTTT
CDR3 protein: CASSLVAVYNSPLHF

D gene: NA
V gene: TRBV7-6
J gene: TRBJ2-3
clone size: NA
CDR3 length: 15
CDR3 DNA: TGTGCCAGCAGCTCCCAGGGAACAGCCGCAGATACGCAGTATTTT
CDR3 protein: CASSSQGTAADTQYF

D gene: NA
V gene: TRBV20-1
J gene: TRBJ1-2
clone size: many
CDR3 length: 17
CDR3 DNA: TGCAGTGCTGCCAGGACAGCCCTAAAAACCGCTAACTATGGCTACACCTTC
CDR3 protein: CSAARTALKTANYGYTF

D gene: TRBD1
V gene: TRBV19
J gene: TRBJ1-2
clone size: NA
CDR3 length: 14
CDR3 DNA: TGTGCCAGTACCAAGGGACAGGGGGCTGACGGCTACACCTTC
CDR3 protein: CASTKGQGADGYTF

D gene: NA
V gene: TRBV19
J gene: TRBJ2-3
clone size: NA
CDR3 length: 15
CDR3 DNA: TGTGCCAGTTCCGGTAGTGGGACGAGGGCAGATACGCAGTATTTT
CDR3 protein: CASSGSGTRADTQYF

D gene: TRBD2
V gene: TRBV12-3/TRBV12-4
J gene: TRBJ2-5
clone size: many
CDR3 length: 12
CDR3 DNA: TGTGCCAGCAGTTTCGGGGGGAAGACCCAGTACTTC
CDR3 protein: CASSFGGKTQYF

D gene: TRBD1
V gene: TRBV18
J gene: TRBJ2-1
clone size: few
CDR3 length: 15
CDR3 DNA: TGTGCCAGCTCGGACAGGGTCGCCGTTTACAATGAGCAGTTCTTC
CDR3 protein: CASSDRVAVYNEQFF

D gene: TRBD1
V gene: TRBV6-1
J gene: TRBJ1-5
clone size: NA
CDR3 length: 16
CDR3 DNA: TGTGCCAGCAGGACGCGCAAGACAGGGGTCAATCAGCCCCAGCATTTT
CDR3 protein: CASRTRKTGVNQPQHF

D gene: NA
V gene: TRBV5-1
J gene: TRBJ2-2
clone size: many
CDR3 length: 16
CDR3 DNA: TGCGCCAGCAGTATCCAGAGGTTCGCGAACACCGGGGAGCTGTTTTTT
CDR3 protein: CASSIQRFANTGELFF

D gene: TRBD2
V gene: TRBV6-1
J gene: TRBJ2-2
clone size: few
CDR3 length: 17
CDR3 DNA: TGTGCCAGCACCTCCACTAGCGGGCGATGGAACACCGGGGAGCTGTTTTTT
CDR3 protein: CASTSTSGRWNTGELFF

D gene: NA
V gene: TRBV30
J gene: TRBJ2-2
clone size: NA
CDR3 length: 15
CDR3 DNA: TGTGCCTGGAGTGTACTATTGAGGGCCGCCGGGGAGCTGTTTTTT
CDR3 protein: CAWSVLLRAAGELFF

D gene: NA
V gene: TRBV29-1
J gene: TRBJ1-4
clone size: few
CDR3 length: 13
CDR3 DNA: TGCAGCGGCACCCATGGGGTTGGTGAAAAACTGTTTTTT
CDR3 protein: CSGTHGVGEKLFF

D gene: NA
V gene: TRBV6-1
J gene: TRBJ2-7
clone size: many
CDR3 length: 15
CDR3 DNA: TGTGCCAGCAGTGAAGCGATTCGTTTCTCCTACGAGCAGTACTTC
CDR3 protein: CASSEAIRFSYEQYF

D gene: TRBD1
V gene: TRBV2
J gene: TRBJ1-2
clone size: NA
CDR3 length: 15
CDR3 DNA: TGTGCCAGCAGCCGAGACAGGGCTTCGGTCTATGGCTACACCTTC
CDR3 protein: CASSRDRASVYGYTF

D gene: NA
V gene: TRBV5-1
J gene: TRBJ1-2
clone size: few
CDR3 length: 14
CDR3 DNA: TGCGCCAGCACAGCCTTATCCGGAGTTTATGGCTACACCTTC
CDR3 protein: CASTALSGVYGYTF

D gene: NA
V gene: TRBV12-3/TRBV12-4
J gene: TRBJ2-2
clone size: few
CDR3 length: 15
CDR3 DNA: TGTGCCAGCAGTTCCAACAGTGGGTTTACCGGGGAGCTGTTTTTT
CDR3 protein: CASSSNSGFTGELFF

D gene: NA
V gene: TRBV4-1
J gene: TRBJ2-1
clone size: NA
CDR3 length: 16
CDR3 DNA: TGCGCCAGCAGCCAAGGCCCTAGAAGACTCTACAATGAGCAGTTCTTC
CDR3 protein: CASSQGPRRLYNEQFF

D gene: NA
V gene: TRBV20-1
J gene: TRBJ2-5
clone size: many
CDR3 length: 10
CDR3 DNA: TGCAGTGCGGTCGAAGAGACCCAGTACTTC
CDR3 protein: CSAVEETQYF

D gene: TRBD1
V gene: TRBV12-3/TRBV12-4
J gene: TRBJ1-5
clone size: NA
CDR3 length: 16
CDR3 DNA: TGTGCCAGCAGTTCAGGGAGACAGGGGTTTCATCAGCCCCAGCATTTT
CDR3 protein: CASSSGRQGFHQPQHF

D gene: NA
V gene: TRBV18
J gene: TRBJ1-1
clone size: many
CDR3 length: 13
CDR3 DNA: TGTGCCAGCTCACCACGGATGAACACTGAAGCTTTCTTT
CDR3 protein: CASSPRMNTEAFF

D gene: NA
V gene: TRBV4-1
J gene: TRBJ1-5
clone size: few
CDR3 length: 14
CDR3 DNA: TGCGCCAGCAGCCAAGCAGAGGGGGGCCAGCCCCAGCATTTT
CDR3 protein: CASSQAEGGQPQHF

D gene: NA
V gene: TRBV15
J gene: TRBJ2-5
clone size: NA
CDR3 length: 14
CDR3 DNA: TGTGCCACCAGCAGAGGGACGGATCTTAACCTTCAGTACTTC
CDR3 protein: CATSRGTDLNLQYF

D gene: NA
V gene: TRBV6-2/TRBV6-3
J gene: TRBJ2-4
clone size: NA
CDR3 length: 15
CDR3 DNA: TGTGCCAGCTTCGGAAGGGGGGGCCGGAAAAACATTCAGTACTTC
CDR3 protein: CASFGRGGRKNIQYF

D gene: NA
V gene: TRBV2
J gene: TRBJ1-4
clone size: few
CDR3 length: 15
CDR3 DNA: TGTGCCAGCAGAGAGTACAGTGAATCACGGGAAAAACTGTTTTTT
CDR3 protein: CASREYSESREKLFF

D gene: NA
V gene: TRBV19
J gene: TRBJ1-4
clone size: few
CDR3 length: 12
CDR3 DNA: TGTGCCAGTATGCCCACCGTCGGGAAACTGTTTTTT
CDR3 protein: CASMPTVGKLFF

D gene: NA
V gene: TRBV4-1
J gene: TRBJ2-3
clone size: NA
CDR3 length: 13
CDR3 DNA: TGCGCCAGCAGCCAAGTTATCGCAGATACGCAGTATTTT
CDR3 protein: CASSQVIADTQYF

D gene: TRBD2
V gene: TRBV3-1
J gene: TRBJ2-3
clone size: few
CDR3 length: 14
CDR3 DNA: TGTGCCAGCAGCAATAGCGGGGGGGAATATACGCAGTATTTT
CDR3 protein: CASSNSGGEYTQYF

D gene: NA
V gene: TRBV27
J gene: TRBJ2-7
clone size: many
CDR3 length: 14
CDR3 DNA: TGTGCCAGCAGGCCCTCTACAGGTCCCCTCGAGCAGTACTTC
CDR3 protein: CASRPSTGPLEQYF

D gene: TRBD1
V gene: TRBV11-2
J gene: TRBJ2-7
clone size: many
CDR3 length: 15
CDR3 DNA: TGTGCCAGCAGCCTGGACAGGATTAGCTCCTACGAGCAGTACTTC
CDR3 protein: CASSLDRISSYEQYF

D gene: NA
V gene: TRBV20-1
J gene: TRBJ2-2
clone size: NA
CDR3 length: 16
CDR3 DNA: TGCAGTGCTAGAGGGCTCCGGGACTTTAACACCGGGGAGCTGTTTTTT
CDR3 protein: CSARGLRDFNTGELFF

D gene: NA
V gene: TRBV20-1
J gene: TRBJ2-5
clone size: many
CDR3 length: 14
CDR3 DNA: TGCAGTGCTAGAGATGCACTAGTCGCGGAGACCCAGTACTTC
CDR3 protein: CSARDALVAETQYF

D gene: NA
V gene: TRBV5-8
J gene: TRBJ2-1
clone size: few
CDR3 length: 14
CDR3 DNA: TGTGCCAGCAGCGGGGCCGCATGGAACAATGAGCAGTTCTTC
CDR3 protein: CASSGAAWNNEQFF

D gene: NA
V gene: TRBV7-6
J gene: TRBJ2-7
clone size: NA
CDR3 length: 15
CDR3 DNA: TGTGCCAGCAGCAGGTTGGCAGTATCCTTCTACGAGCAGTACTTC
CDR3 protein: CASSRLAVSFYEQYF

D gene: NA
V gene: TRBV5-5
J gene: TRBJ2-5
clone size: NA
CDR3 length: 14
CDR3 DNA: TGTGCCAGCACCCTCGTGTGGGATGGGGAGACCCAGTACTTC
CDR3 protein: CASTLVWDGETQYF

D gene: NA
V gene: TRBV20-1
J gene: TRBJ1-4
clone size: many
CDR3 length: 16
CDR3 DNA: TGCAGTGCTAGAGACTCTAGGGGGACAACTAATGAAAAACTGTTTTTT
CDR3 protein: CSARDSRGTTNEKLFF

D gene: NA
V gene: TRBV6-1
J gene: TRBJ1-1
clone size: few
CDR3 length: 14
CDR3 DNA: TGTGCCAGCAGAAAGGGGGAACTGAACACTGAAGCTTTCTTT
CDR3 protein: CASRKGELNTEAFF

D gene: TRBD1
V gene: TRBV7-9
J gene: TRBJ1-4
clone size: few
CDR3 length: 14
CDR3 DNA: TGTGCCAGCAGCTCGGGACAGACGAATGAAAAACTGTTTTTT
CDR3 protein: CASSSGQTNEKLFF

D gene: TRBD2
V gene: TRBV20-1
J gene: TRBJ2-2
clone size: few
CDR3 length: 16
CDR3 DNA: TGCAGTGCCCGAAGTAGCGGGGGGATAGACACCGGGGAGCTGTTTTTT
CDR3 protein: CSARSSGGIDTGELFF